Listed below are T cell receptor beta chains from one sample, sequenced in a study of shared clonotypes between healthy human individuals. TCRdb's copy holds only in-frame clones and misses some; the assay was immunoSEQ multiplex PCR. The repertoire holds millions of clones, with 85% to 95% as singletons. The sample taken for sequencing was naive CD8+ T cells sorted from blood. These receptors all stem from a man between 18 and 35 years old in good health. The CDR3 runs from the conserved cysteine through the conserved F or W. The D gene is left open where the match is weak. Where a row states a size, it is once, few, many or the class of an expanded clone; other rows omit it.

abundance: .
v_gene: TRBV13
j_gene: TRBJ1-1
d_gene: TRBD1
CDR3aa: CASSSQGGGTEAFF
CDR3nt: TGTGCCAGCAGCTCTCAGGGGGGCGGCACTGAAGCTTTCTTT

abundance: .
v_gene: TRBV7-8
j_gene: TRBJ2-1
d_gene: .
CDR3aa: CASSLLAGYNEQFF
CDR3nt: TGTGCCAGCAGCTTACTGGCGGGTTACAATGAGCAGTTCTTC

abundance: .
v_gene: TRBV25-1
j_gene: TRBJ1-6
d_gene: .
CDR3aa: CASSDSLYNSPLHF
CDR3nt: TGTGCCAGCTCCGACAGCCTCTATAATTCACCCCTCCACTTT

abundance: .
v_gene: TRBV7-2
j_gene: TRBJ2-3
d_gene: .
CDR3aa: CASSLIVGATDTQYF
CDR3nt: TGTGCCAGCAGCTTAATTGTTGGGGCGACAGATACGCAGTATTTT

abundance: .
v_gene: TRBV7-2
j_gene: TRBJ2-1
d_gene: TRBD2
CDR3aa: CASLGKASGMTGEQFF
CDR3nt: TGTGCCAGCCTTGGGAAGGCTAGCGGGATGACCGGTGAGCAGTTCTTC

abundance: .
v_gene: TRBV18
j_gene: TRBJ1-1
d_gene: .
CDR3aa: CASSRTGNTEAFF
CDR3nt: TGTGCCAGCTCGCGAACAGGAAACACTGAAGCTTTCTTT

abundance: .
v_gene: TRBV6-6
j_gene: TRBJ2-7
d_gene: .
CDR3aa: CASSSTGLSYEQYF
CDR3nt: TGTGCCAGCAGTTCGACAGGACTCTCCTACGAGCAGTACTTC

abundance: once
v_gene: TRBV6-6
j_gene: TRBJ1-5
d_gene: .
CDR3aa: CASKVKGRDQPQHF
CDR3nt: TGTGCCAGCAAAGTCAAGGGTAGGGATCAGCCCCAGCATTTT

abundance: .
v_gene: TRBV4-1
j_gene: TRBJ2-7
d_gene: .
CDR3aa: CASSPGFSYEQYF
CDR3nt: TGCGCCAGCAGCCCGGGCTTCAGCTACGAGCAGTACTTC

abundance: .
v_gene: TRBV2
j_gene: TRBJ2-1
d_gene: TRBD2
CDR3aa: CASSETSGSVRYNEQFF
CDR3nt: TGTGCCAGCAGTGAGACTAGCGGGAGTGTGAGATACAATGAGCAGTTCTTC

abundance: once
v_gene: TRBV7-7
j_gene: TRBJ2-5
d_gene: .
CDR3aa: CASSAALQETQYF
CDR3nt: TGTGCTAGCAGCGCTGCCCTCCAAGAGACCCAGTACTTC

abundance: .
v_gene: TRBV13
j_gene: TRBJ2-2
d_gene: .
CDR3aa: CASSLGKLGAGELFF
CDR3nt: TGTGCCAGCAGCTTAGGAAAGTTGGGGGCCGGGGAGCTGTTTTTT

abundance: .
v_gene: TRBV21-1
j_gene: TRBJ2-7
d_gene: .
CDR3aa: CASSVTSGSPYEQYF
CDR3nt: TGTGCCAGCAGCGTCACTAGCGGGAGCCCCTACGAGCAGTACTTC